These 4 T cell receptor beta chains share one sample of origin, sequenced in a study of blood T cell repertoires in COVID-19 (dated by TCRdb to about 2020). The library was obtained by the immunoSEQ multiplex PCR assay. What TCRdb holds here is the immuneACCESS table cut down to in-frame rearrangements. Part of the clones is not present; checked against another copy, under half of the missing clones reflect an unresolved V gene, and the others are unexplained. The sample profile shows about 150,000 clones; approximately 87% of them were found once. Clones ranked in the top ten supply about two fifths of the sample. Material: peripheral blood. Source of these receptors: a man aged 45-60 years who had recovered from COVID-19.

The V call is TRBV18, the J call TRBJ1-2; D is perhaps TRBD1 (6 bases). Germline V gives CDR1 KGHSH, CDR2 LQKENI. This CDR3 has 15 amino acids. Trimming cost V 2 bases and J 1 base, with 11 bases left between them. CDR3 coding DNA: TGTGCCAGCTCACCAGGCCAGGGGAATAACTATGGCTACACCTTC. Translation: CASSPGQGNNYGYTF.

The gene calls are TRBV7-8 and TRBJ1-5; possibly TRBD1 for D (6 bases). The CDR3 runs to 18 residues. V dropped 5 bases and J dropped 5 bases, with 25 bases sitting between them. Per germline, CDR1 SGHVS and CDR2 FQNEAQ. The DNA for the CDR3 is TGTGCCAGCAGCCAACACCGCCTCTACAGGGACCAAGATCAGCCCCAGCATTTT. As protein: CASSQHRLYRDQDQPQHF.

The chain recombines TRBV7-2 with TRBJ2-7, with TRBD1 identical over 7 bases. The V gene's germline CDR1 is SGHTA and CDR2 FQGNSA. The CDR3 sequence is 15 residues long. With 3 bases clipped from V and 3 bases from J, the junction kept 8 bases outside the gene matches. DNA for the CDR3: TGTGCCAGCAGCTTGAGACAGGGTCAAAACTACGAGCAGTACTTC. Its protein product is CASSLRQGQNYEQYF.

The chain uses TRBV6-2 or TRBV6-3 and TRBJ2-5; 9 bases are shared with TRBD1. With 5 bases clipped from V and 5 bases from J, the junction kept 6 bases outside the gene matches. Per germline, CDR1 MNHEY and CDR2 SVGEGT. This CDR3 comprises 14 residues. The CDR3 DNA follows: TGTGCCAGCAGTATAAACAGGGGGCGGGAGACCCAGTACTTC. Its translation: CASSINRGRETQYF.